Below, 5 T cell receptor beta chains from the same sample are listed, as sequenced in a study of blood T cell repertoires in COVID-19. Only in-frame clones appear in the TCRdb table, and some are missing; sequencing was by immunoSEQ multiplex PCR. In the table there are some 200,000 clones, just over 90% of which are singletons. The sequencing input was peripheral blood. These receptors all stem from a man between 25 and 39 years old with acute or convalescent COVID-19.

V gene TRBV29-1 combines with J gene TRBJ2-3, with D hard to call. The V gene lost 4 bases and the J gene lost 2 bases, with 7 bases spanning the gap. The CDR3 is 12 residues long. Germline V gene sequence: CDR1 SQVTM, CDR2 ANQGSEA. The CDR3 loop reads CSVVQNTDTQYF. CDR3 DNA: TGCAGCGTTGTCCAGAACACAGATACGCAGTATTTT.

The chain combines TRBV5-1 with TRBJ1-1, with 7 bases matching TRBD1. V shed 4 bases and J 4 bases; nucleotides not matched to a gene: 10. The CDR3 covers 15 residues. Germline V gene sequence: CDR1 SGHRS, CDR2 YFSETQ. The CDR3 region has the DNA TGCGCCAGCAGCAAGACAGGGATAACGCGCACTGAAGCTTTCTTT. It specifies CASSKTGITRTEAFF.

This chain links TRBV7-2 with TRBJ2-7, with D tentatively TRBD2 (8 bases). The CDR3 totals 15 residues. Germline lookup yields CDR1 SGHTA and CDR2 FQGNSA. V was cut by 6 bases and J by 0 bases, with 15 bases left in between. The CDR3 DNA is TGTGCCAGCAGTGAAGCGGGGGACAGCTCCTACGAGCAGTACTTC. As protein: CASSEAGDSSYEQYF.

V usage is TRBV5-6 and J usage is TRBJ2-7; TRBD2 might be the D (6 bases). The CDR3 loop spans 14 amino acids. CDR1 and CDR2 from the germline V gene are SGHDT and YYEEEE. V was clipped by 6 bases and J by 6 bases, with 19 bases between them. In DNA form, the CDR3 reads TGTGCCAGCACCGCGGGGACGGTGGCGGGCGAGCAGTACTTC. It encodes CASTAGTVAGEQYF.

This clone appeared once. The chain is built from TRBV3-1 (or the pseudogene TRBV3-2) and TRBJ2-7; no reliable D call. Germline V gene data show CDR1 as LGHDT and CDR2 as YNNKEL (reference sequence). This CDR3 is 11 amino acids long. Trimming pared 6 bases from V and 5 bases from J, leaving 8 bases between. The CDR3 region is CASRASNEQYF. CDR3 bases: TGTGCCAGCAGGGCAAGTAACGAGCAGTACTTC.